The 31 T cell receptor beta chains below come from one sample, sequenced in a study of blood T cell repertoires in COVID-19. Generated by immunoSEQ multiplex PCR, the TCRdb table keeps only in-frame clones and is missing some. This sample yields more than 250,000 clones, of which around 87% are seen a single time; 5.3% belongs to the top ten. Sequencing was performed on PBMCs or T cells enriched from blood (not recorded which). These receptors were taken from a woman aged 25 to 45 who had recovered from COVID-19.

The chain has TRBV4-3 and TRBJ1-2; possibly TRBD1 for D (5 bases). CDR3 length equals 15 residues. Deletions cut 0 bases from V and 2 bases from J, with 10 bases between. The germline V gene encodes CDR1 LGHNA and CDR2 YSLEER. The CDR3 DNA follows: TGCGCCAGCAGCCAAGAAGCAGGGATGAACTATGGCTACACCTTC. Its translation: CASSQEAGMNYGYTF.

This clone was recorded only once. J is TRBJ1-3 and V is TRBV28; 9 nucleotides line up with TRBD1. Trimming removed 6 bases from V and 2 bases from J; junction bases left unmatched: 5. This CDR3 spans 15 amino acids. Per the germline V gene, CDR1 is MDHEN and CDR2 is SYDVKM. CDR3 in DNA: TGTGCCAGCAGCCAAACAGGGGGCCCTGGAAACACCATATATTTT. Translated, it gives CASSQTGGPGNTIYF.

The chain employs TRBV13 and TRBJ1-2, with TRBD1 identical over 9 bases. This CDR3 is built from 15 residues. J lost 0 bases, V lost 5 bases, and 4 bases had no gene match. In germline, CDR1 is PRHDT, CDR2 FYEKMQ (reference sequence). The CDR3, as DNA: TGTGCCAGCAGCCACGACAGGGGGGCTAACTATGGCTACACCTTC. This gives the protein CASSHDRGANYGYTF. The full variable domain, its missing parts supplied by reference TRBV13 and TRBJ1-2, is AAGVIQSPRHLIKEKRETATLKCYPIPRHDTVYWYQQGPGQDPQFLISFYEKMQSDKGSIPDRFSAQQFSDYHSELNMSSLELGDSALYFCASSHDRGANYGYTFGSGTRLTVV.

The chain uses TRBV5-4 and TRBJ1-2; D is perhaps TRBD1 (6 bases). Germline V gene lookup returns CDR1 SGHNT and CDR2 YYREEE (reference sequence). Trimming removed 1 base at V and 4 bases at J, with 14 bases between. The length of the CDR3 is 15 residues. The CDR3 spells CASSLRTDPPYGYTF. The CDR3 bases are TGTGCCAGCAGCTTGCGGACAGACCCTCCCTATGGCTACACCTTC.

This clone was seen a few times. Distinct nucleotide sequences in the sample also encode this CDR3. This sequence joins TRBV7-2 and TRBJ1-2, with D uncertain. Trimming shortened V by 0 bases and J by 2 bases, and 4 bases separated the two germline ends. The CDR3 is 13 residues long. Germline V gene sequence: CDR1 SGHTA, CDR2 FQGNSA. This CDR3 is CASSLAQNYGYTF. DNA for the CDR3: TGTGCCAGCAGCTTAGCGCAGAACTATGGCTACACCTTC.

This clone was seen a handful of times. V is TRBV15 and J is TRBJ1-3; D might be TRBD1 (6 bases). V lost 0 bases and J lost 2, with 8 bases in between. CDR1 is LNHNV and CDR2 is YYDKDF in the germline V gene (reference sequence). CDR3 length: 15 amino acids. The CDR3 DNA reads as TGTGCCACCAGCAGAGATGCAGGGGCTGGAAACACCATATATTTT. Protein product: CATSRDAGAGNTIYF.

The chain combines TRBV5-4 with TRBJ1-2; D remains unclear. The V gene lost 2 bases and the J gene lost 4 bases, with 9 bases spanning the gap. This CDR3 is built from 13 residues. Germline V lookup: CDR1 SGHNT, CDR2 YYREEE (reference sequence). This CDR3 reads CASSFEGGYGYTF. DNA of the CDR3: TGTGCCAGCAGCTTCGAGGGTGGCTATGGCTACACCTTC.

The chain carries TRBV6-5 and TRBJ1-5; maybe TRBD1 (6 bases). CDR3 length: 13 amino acids. Germline loops: CDR1 MNHEY, CDR2 SVGAGI. V dropped 7 bases and J dropped 7 bases, with 14 bases sitting between them. CDR3 amino acids: CASKGELPQPQHF. The CDR3 DNA reads TGTGCCAGCAAGGGGGAACTACCGCAGCCCCAGCATTTT.

V gene TRBV2 combines with J gene TRBJ1-2; D is possibly TRBD1 (5 bases). With 0 bases removed from V and 3 bases from J, the gap between germline ends came to 11 bases. The CDR3 is made up of 15 amino acids. CDR1 is SNHLY, CDR2 FYNNEI, per germline. The CDR3 DNA sequence: TGTGCCAGCAGTGAAGCCTCTGGGGCGTACTATGGCTACACCTTC. Amino acids: CASSEASGAYYGYTF.

The CDR3 loop reads CATSREYLGLADTDTQYF. CDR3 nucleotide sequence: TGTGCCACCAGCAGGGAATACCTGGGACTAGCGGACACAGATACGCAGTATTTT. The chain couples TRBV15 to TRBJ2-3; 11 bases agree with TRBD2. This CDR3 contains 18 residues. Germline V gene lookup returns CDR1 LNHNV and CDR2 YYDKDF (reference sequence). Trimming at V came to 3 bases and at J to 2 bases, leaving 10 bases not matched to a gene. The full variable domain, completed using reference TRBV15 and TRBJ2-3, is DAMVIQNPRYQVTQFGKPVTLSCSQTLNHNVMYWYQQKSSQAPKLLFHYYDKDFNNEADTPDNFQSRRPNTSFCFLDIRSPGLGDTAMYLCATSREYLGLADTDTQYFGPGTRLTVL.

The rearrangement joins TRBV4-1 to TRBJ2-3, with no clear D. V shed 1 base and J shed 5 bases, with 16 bases lying between them. Germline V gives CDR1 MGHRA, CDR2 YSYEKL. CDR3 size: 16 residues. The CDR3, as DNA: TGCGCCAGCAGCCAAGGCCCCGGCATTTCGGGAGATACGCAGTATTTT. Its translation: CASSQGPGISGDTQYF.

Worth noting for this clone: Its ends do not fully match the called genes, so a read error is possible. The chain uses TRBV7-2 and TRBJ1-2; D not resolved. The germline gives CDR1 SGHTA, CDR2 FQGNSA. CDR3 length: 12 residues. The chain's CDR3 is CASSLASYGYTF. In DNA, the CDR3 is TGTGCCAGCAGCCTAGCCAGTTATGGCTACACCTTC.

This clone was recorded once. This chain connects TRBV5-1 to TRBJ2-1, with 9 bases identical to TRBD2. With 4 bases clipped from V and 7 bases from J, the junction kept 12 bases outside the gene matches. CDR3 length: 16 amino acids. Germline lookup yields CDR1 SGHRS and CDR2 YFSETQ. This chain's CDR3 is CASSPRVAGEGNEQFF. DNA for the CDR3: TGCGCCAGCAGCCCCCGAGTAGCGGGGGAGGGGAATGAGCAGTTCTTC. Looking up the rest from reference TRBV5-1 and TRBJ2-1 gives the full variable domain: KAGVTQTPRYLIKTRGQQVTLSCSPISGHRSVSWYQQTPGQGLQFLFEYFSETQRNKGNFPGRFSGRQFSNSRSEMNVSTLELGDSALYLCASSPRVAGEGNEQFFGPGTRLTVL.

The genes are TRBV5-1 and TRBJ2-2; D is perhaps TRBD1 (6 bases). The CDR3 totals 14 residues. Trimming left V 1 base short and J 5 bases short, with 9 bases between. CDR1 SGHRS and CDR2 YFSETQ come from the germline V gene. The CDR3 region is CASSLTTGTGELFF. The CDR3 DNA is TGCGCCAGCAGCTTGACCACAGGGACCGGGGAGCTGTTTTTT.

The chain joins TRBV30 to TRBJ1-5; no clear D. Trimming took off 1 base at V and 2 bases at J, with 12 bases between the two ends. The CDR3 has 15 amino acids. Per the germline V gene, CDR1 is GTSNPN and CDR2 is SVGIG (reference sequence). The DNA for the CDR3 is TGTGCCTGGAGTGCAAATCGCGGCGGCAATCAGCCCCAGCATTTT. It encodes CAWSANRGGNQPQHF.

The V gene is TRBV2, the J gene TRBJ2-2; unclear D gene. V lost 1 base, J lost 3 bases, and 6 bases lay in between. The CDR3 totals 14 residues. Per the germline V gene, CDR1 is SNHLY and CDR2 is FYNNEI. CDR3 loop: CASSEDSYTGELFF. CDR3 DNA: TGTGCCAGCAGTGAAGACAGCTACACCGGGGAGCTGTTTTTT.

The chain joins TRBV7-3 to TRBJ2-2; 7 positions agree with TRBD2. CDR1 SGHTA and CDR2 FQGTGA come from the germline V gene. This CDR3 contains 13 residues. Trimming took 5 bases from V and 8 from J; bases not matched to a gene: 5. CDR3 coding DNA: TGTGCCAGCAGCCTCCTTAGCGGGGGGGAGCTGTTTTTT. Its translation is CASSLLSGGELFF.

The CDR3 reads CASSFGRTGDAETQYF. The CDR3 DNA reads as TGTGCCAGCAGCTTTGGGCGGACAGGGGATGCTGAGACCCAGTACTTC. The rearrangement uses TRBV7-9 and TRBJ2-5; 9 bases map to TRBD1. J was trimmed by 5 bases and V by 3 bases; bases with no gene match: 10. Germline assignment: CDR1 SEHNR and CDR2 FQNEAQ (reference sequence). The CDR3 is made up of 16 amino acids.

The chain carries TRBV7-9 and TRBJ2-2, with D possibly TRBD2 on 5 matching bases. CDR3 length equals 16 residues. Per germline, CDR1 SEHNR and CDR2 FQNEAQ (reference sequence). Trimming left V 5 bases short and J 4 bases short, with 17 bases between. The CDR3 protein is CASSPASGYRTGELFF. In nucleotides, the CDR3 is TGTGCCAGCAGCCCCGCCTCGGGGTACCGCACCGGGGAGCTGTTTTTT. The whole variable domain, remainder taken from reference TRBV7-9 and TRBJ2-2, is DTGVSQNPRHKITKRGQNVTFRCDPISEHNRLYWYRQTLGQGPEFLTYFQNEAQLEKSRLLSDRFSAERPKGSFSTLEIQRTEQGDSAMYLCASSPASGYRTGELFFGEGSRLTVL.

The V and J genes are TRBV5-6 and TRBJ2-7; TRBD1 might be the D (6 bases). The CDR3 contains 14 residues. Trimming removed 4 bases at V and 3 bases at J, with 14 bases between. The germline CDR1 and CDR2 sequences are SGHDT and YYEEEE. The CDR3 spells CASSPVGQDYEQYF. The CDR3 DNA reads as TGTGCCAGCAGCCCTGTGGGACAAGACTACGAGCAGTACTTC.

CDR3 amino acids: CASSVTLTGILFF. CDR3 bases: TGTGCCAGCAGTGTAACCCTGACAGGAATATTGTTTTTT. The rearrangement links TRBV12-3 or TRBV12-4 to TRBJ1-4; tentatively, D is TRBD1 (6 bases). Trimming took 5 bases from V and 15 from J, leaving 19 bases between them. This CDR3 contains 13 residues.

This clone showed up just a few times. The DNA is omitted, as the CDR3 cannot be located on it reliably, and the CDR3 follows TCRdb's listing. The gene calls are TRBV19 and TRBJ1-2. The CDR3 is made up of 17 amino acids, end residues included. In germline, CDR1 is LNHDA, CDR2 SQIVND (reference sequence). The CDR3: CASRNLRAGKTNYGYTF.

V usage is TRBV5-4 and J usage is TRBJ1-4; a weak D match, TRBD1 (6 bases). Germline V gives CDR1 SGHNT, CDR2 YYREEE (reference sequence). V was shortened by 4 bases and J by 15 bases, with 19 bases between the two germline ends. The CDR3 consists of 13 residues. CDR3 DNA: TGTGCCAGCAGCATACAGGGTGGACCTGGCTTGTTTTTT. It specifies CASSIQGGPGLFF.

The table lists this clone with a few counts. The rearrangement links TRBV11-2 to TRBJ1-1; D is undetermined. The germline V gene encodes CDR1 SGHAT and CDR2 FQNNGV. The CDR3 totals 15 residues. V dropped 2 bases and J dropped 4 bases, with 14 bases sitting between them. The CDR3 is CASSLSIGRSTEAFF. The DNA for the CDR3 is TGTGCCAGCAGCTTATCGATTGGCAGATCCACTGAAGCTTTCTTT.

Notes on this clone: At one end the junction does not follow the germline gene, possibly because of a read error. This chain joins TRBV5-1 and TRBJ2-7, with a weak D call TRBD2 (6 bases). Germline CDR1 and CDR2: SGHRS and YFSETQ. The CDR3 is 15 amino acids. The CDR3 bases are TGCGCCAGCAGTTTGGGGAGCGGGCTCACCTACGAGCAGTACTTC. This sequence encodes CASSLGSGLTYEQYF.

The V and J genes are TRBV10-3 and TRBJ2-3, with 7 bases that match TRBD1. Germline V CDR1 and CDR2: ENHRY, SYGVKD. The CDR3 has 14 amino acids. Trimming took 10 bases from V and 2 from J; bases not matched to a gene: 9. The CDR3 sequence: CATRTGQSTDTQYF. The CDR3 region has the DNA TGTGCCACCCGGACAGGTCAGTCCACAGATACGCAGTATTTT.

This rearrangement joins TRBV9 to TRBJ2-6; D might be TRBD2 (7 bases). The germline V gene has CDR1 SGDLS and CDR2 YYNGEE. The CDR3 totals 16 residues. V lost 4 bases and J lost 0, with 11 bases in between. Here the CDR3 reads CASSLRGGSGANVLTF. The CDR3 nucleotides are TGTGCCAGCAGCTTAAGGGGGGGCTCTGGGGCCAACGTCCTGACTTTC.

J is TRBJ2-5 and V is TRBV4-1, with D maybe TRBD2 (6 bases). V was cut by 2 bases and J by 0 bases, with 19 bases left in between. Germline V gene sequence: CDR1 MGHRA, CDR2 YSYEKL. The CDR3 has 18 amino acids. As DNA, the CDR3 is TGCGCCAGCAGCCAACGCCTCTCGTCGGGGGACCACCAAGAGACCCAGTACTTC. This encodes CASSQRLSSGDHQETQYF.

The CDR3 DNA reads TGTGCCAGCAGCCAAGAGGACAGGGGGTTCGCGAACACCGGGGAGCTGTTTTTT. Encoded protein: CASSQEDRGFANTGELFF. J is TRBJ2-2 and V is TRBV14; the match to TRBD1 covers 10 bases. CDR1 SGHDN and CDR2 FVKESK come from the germline V gene. CDR3 length: 18 amino acids. V lost 0 bases and J lost 0; bases outside the gene matches: 4.

This rearrangement joins TRBV7-3 to TRBJ2-2; 11 nucleotides align to TRBD1. The germline gives CDR1 SGHTA, CDR2 FQGTGA. After removal of 6 bases from V and 4 bases from J, the junction contained 13 bases not matched to a gene. The CDR3 is 18 amino acids. The CDR3 reads CASSLNFVGTGGTGELFF. The CDR3 DNA is TGTGCCAGCAGTCTTAATTTCGTTGGGACAGGGGGCACCGGGGAGCTGTTTTTT. The entire variable domain, with the rest obtained from reference TRBV7-3 and TRBJ2-2, is as follows: GAGVSQTPSNKVTEKGKYVELRCDPISGHTALYWYRQSLGQGPEFLIYFQGTGAADDSGLPNDRFFAVRPEGSVSTLKIQRTERGDSAVYLCASSLNFVGTGGTGELFFGEGSRLTVL.

This rearrangement joins TRBV4-2 to TRBJ2-5; maybe TRBD2 (6 bases). CDR3 length: 15 amino acids. V was pared by 1 base and J by 2 bases, with 11 bases between. Germline CDR1 and CDR2: LGHNA and YNFKEQ. CDR3 protein: CASSQAAGRQETQYF. In nucleotides, the CDR3 is TGTGCCAGCAGCCAAGCGGCGGGGAGACAAGAGACCCAGTACTTC.